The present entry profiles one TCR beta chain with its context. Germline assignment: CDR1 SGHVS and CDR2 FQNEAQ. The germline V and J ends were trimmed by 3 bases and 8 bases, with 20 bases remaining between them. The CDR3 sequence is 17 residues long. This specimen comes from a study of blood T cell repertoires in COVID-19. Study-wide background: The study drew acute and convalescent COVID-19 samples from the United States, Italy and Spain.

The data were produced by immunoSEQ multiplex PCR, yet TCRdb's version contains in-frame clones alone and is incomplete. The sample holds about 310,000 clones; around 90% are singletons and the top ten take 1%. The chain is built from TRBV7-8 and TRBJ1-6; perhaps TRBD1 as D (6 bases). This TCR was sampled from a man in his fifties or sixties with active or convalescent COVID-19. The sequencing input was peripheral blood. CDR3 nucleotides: TGTGCCAGCAGCTTCGGCAGGGGTAGGCGAGTAGATTCACCCCTCCACTTT. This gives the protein CASSFGRGRRVDSPLHF.